A single sample gave rise to the 32 T cell receptor beta chains below, sequenced in a study of T-cell reconstitution after alpha-beta-depleted transplantation in children. Unique molecular identifiers were built into the TCRbeta library. TCRdb re-derived calls from the PCR reads in MiXCR, one entry per CDR3 protein. The table includes about 460,000 distinct CDR3 sequences, approximately 12% detected once. Sample: PBMCs from the stem cell graft donor, taken from the stem cell graft. These receptors originate from a human donor who donated a stem cell graft to a child with combined immunodeficiency.

The gene calls are TRBV12-3 or TRBV12-4 and TRBJ2-1, with D hard to call. The CDR3 loop spans 16 amino acids. Trimming took 6 bases from V and 0 from J, leaving 15 bases between them. The CDR3 coding sequence is TGTGCCAGCAGCCCTCTTCCCGGTAGCTCCTACAATGAGCAGTTCTTC. The encoded protein is CASSPLPGSSYNEQFF.

There are many counts of this clonotype. The chain links TRBV7-2 to TRBJ2-1; D assignment may be TRBD1 or TRBD2 (5 bases each). CDR3 length equals 16 residues. The germline V gene has CDR1 SGHTA and CDR2 FQGNSA. V was clipped by 4 bases and J by 0 bases, with 13 bases between them. The CDR3 nucleotides read TGTGCCAGCAGCTCAGAGGGGACCCTCTCCTACAATGAGCAGTTCTTC. Protein: CASSSEGTLSYNEQFF.

In this sample, this clonotype turned up many times. The rearrangement joins TRBV12-3 or TRBV12-4 to TRBJ2-1; TRBD2 matches at 8 bases. The junction had 13 bases not matched to a gene; V was cut back by 4 bases and J by 8 bases. This CDR3 region has 16 residues. CDR3 DNA sequence: TGTGCCAGCAGTTCCGAGTCTAGCGGGTACAACCATGAGCAGTTCTTC. Its translation: CASSSESSGYNHEQFF.

This clonotype was recorded many times. The V call is TRBV12-3 or TRBV12-4, the J call TRBJ2-2, with 7 bases identical to TRBD2. There are 16 residues in the CDR3. V shed 1 base and J 2 bases; nucleotides not matched to a gene: 4. CDR3 sequence (DNA): TGTGCCAGCAGTTTAGGCGGGGGACTAAACACCGGGGAGCTGTTTTTT. It is translated as CASSLGGGLNTGELFF.

This clonotype was counted between two and nine times. V usage is TRBV20-1 and J usage is TRBJ2-7, with D uncertain. Germline values: CDR1 DFQATT, CDR2 SNEGSKA (reference sequence). V lost 6 bases and J lost 1, with 13 bases in between. There are 13 residues in the CDR3. For the CDR3, the DNA is TGCAGTGCCACAAGGGATTTTTCCTACGAGCAGTACTTC. The encoded protein is CSATRDFSYEQYF.

This clonotype has just a few counts. This chain joins TRBV5-1 and TRBJ2-1, with a possible D match to TRBD2 (6 bases). The length of the CDR3 is 15 residues. Trimming cost V 9 bases and J 0 bases, with 16 bases left between them. Germline V gene data show CDR1 as SGHRS and CDR2 as YFSETQ. The CDR3 region has the DNA TGCGCCACCACGGACTACCCCAGCTCCTACAATGAGCAGTTCTTC. It yields the protein CATTDYPSSYNEQFF.

The V call is TRBV2, the J call TRBJ2-3; D ambiguous. The V gene's germline CDR1 is SNHLY and CDR2 FYNNEI. Trimming stripped 2 bases from V and 1 base from J, with 10 bases between. This CDR3 region has 15 residues. CDR3 region: CASSETPRGTDTQYF. In nucleotides, the CDR3 is TGTGCCAGCAGTGAAACGCCTCGGGGCACAGATACGCAGTATTTT.

This clonotype turned up a few times. V and J are TRBV6-5 and TRBJ1-4, with TRBD1 as a possible D gene (5 bases). The germline V gene encodes CDR1 MNHEY and CDR2 SVGAGI. This CDR3 is built from 18 residues. V was clipped by 0 bases and J by 5 bases, with 19 bases between them. CDR3 sequence (DNA): TGTGCCAGCAGTTACTCGAGTAATCTCATGGGGCGAAATGAAAAACTGTTTTTT. It yields the protein CASSYSSNLMGRNEKLFF.

The V call is TRBV12-3 or TRBV12-4, the J call TRBJ2-1; 12 bases map to TRBD1. Trimming took 5 bases from V and 5 from J; bases not matched to a gene: 4. This CDR3 is built from 15 residues. In nucleotides, the CDR3 is TGTGCCAGCAGTCGGGACAGGGGGCTGAACAATGAGCAGTTCTTC. This codes for CASSRDRGLNNEQFF.

This chain uses TRBV2 with TRBJ2-5; TRBD2 might be the D (5 bases). The germline V gene has CDR1 SNHLY and CDR2 FYNNEI. V was cut by 8 bases and J by 1 base, with 11 bases left in between. The CDR3 consists of 13 residues. The DNA of the CDR3 is TGTGCCAGCGTCGGAGAGGGCCAAGAGACCCAGTACTTC. This codes for CASVGEGQETQYF.

In this sample, this clonotype turned up a few times. The chain links TRBV7-3 to TRBJ2-3; a possible D gene is TRBD1 (5 bases). The CDR3 extends over 15 amino acids. Germline V gene sequence: CDR1 SGHTA, CDR2 FQGTGA. Trimming cost V 5 bases and J 0 bases, with 12 bases left between them. CDR3 nucleotides: TGTGCCAGCAGCCCCAGGGCCTCTAGCACAGATACGCAGTATTTT. Translation: CASSPRASSTDTQYF.

This clonotype was detected only once. This chain connects TRBV7-9 to TRBJ2-5, with 11 bases matching TRBD2. V was pared by 4 bases and J by 1 base, with 8 bases of the junction left unmatched. The germline V gene has CDR1 SEHNR and CDR2 FQNEAQ (reference sequence). This CDR3 region has 17 residues. CDR3: CASSSPPTSGTQETQYF. CDR3 in DNA: TGTGCCAGCAGCTCCCCCCCGACTAGCGGGACCCAAGAGACCCAGTACTTC.

The J gene is TRBJ2-1, the V gene TRBV7-3; TRBD2 matches 13 bases. The CDR3 loop spans 16 amino acids. The V gene's germline CDR1 is SGHTA and CDR2 FQGTGA. Trimming took 4 bases from V and 4 from J; bases not matched to a gene: 4. CDR3 in DNA: TGTGCCAGCAGCTCGATACTAGCGGGGGGGTACAATGAGCAGTTCTTC. Its translation is CASSSILAGGYNEQFF.

A few counts support this clonotype. V is TRBV7-2 and J is TRBJ1-5; unclear D gene. V was clipped by 1 base and J by 0 bases, with 7 bases between them. Germline CDR1 is SGHTA and CDR2 is FQGNSA. The CDR3 sequence is 15 residues long. DNA of the CDR3: TGTGCCAGCAGCTTAGTGGGATATAGCAATCAGCCCCAGCATTTT. As protein: CASSLVGYSNQPQHF. Supplemented by reference TRBV7-2 and TRBJ1-5, the full variable domain reads GAGVSQSPSNKVTEKGKDVELRCDPISGHTALYWYRQSLGQGLEFLIYFQGNSAPDKSGLPSDRFSAERTGGSVSTLTIQRTQQEDSAVYLCASSLVGYSNQPQHFGDGTRLSIL.

In its sample, this clonotype was seen a few times. The rearrangement links TRBV11-2 to TRBJ2-3; a weak D match, TRBD1 (6 bases). In germline, CDR1 is SGHAT, CDR2 FQNNGV. Trimming cost V 5 bases and J 1 base, with 13 bases left between them. The length of the CDR3 is 15 residues. This CDR3 reads CASSPPGVGTDTQYF. CDR3 nucleotide sequence: TGTGCCAGCAGCCCCCCAGGGGTAGGCACAGATACGCAGTATTTT.

J is TRBJ1-4 and V is TRBV7-8; D gene uncertain. V lost 6 bases to trimming and J lost 10 bases, with 12 bases between them. This CDR3 contains 12 residues. Germline CDR1 and CDR2: SGHVS and FQNEAQ. CDR3 bases: TGTGCCAGCAGTCGCCGGGCAACAAAACTGTTTTTT. Its translation: CASSRRATKLFF.

V is TRBV7-3 and J is TRBJ2-1; 10 bases map to TRBD1. The CDR3 contains 16 residues. Unmatched junction bases numbered 8, after V lost 5 bases and J lost 4 bases. Germline lookup yields CDR1 SGHTA and CDR2 FQGTGA. The CDR3 coding sequence is TGTGCCAGCAGCCCCGCCGGGACAGGGGCGTACAATGAGCAGTTCTTC. It codes for CASSPAGTGAYNEQFF. Supplemented by reference TRBV7-3 and TRBJ2-1, the full variable domain reads GAGVSQTPSNKVTEKGKYVELRCDPISGHTALYWYRQSLGQGPEFLIYFQGTGAADDSGLPNDRFFAVRPEGSVSTLKIQRTERGDSAVYLCASSPAGTGAYNEQFFGPGTRLTVL.

This clonotype showed up just a few times. This chain joins TRBV11-2 and TRBJ1-2; D not resolved. The CDR3 runs 12 residues. Germline CDR1 SGHAT, CDR2 FQNNGV. V was clipped by 4 bases and J by 1 base, with 4 bases between them. CDR3 in amino acids: CASSSRNYGYTF. Written as DNA, the CDR3 is TGTGCCAGCAGCTCTCGTAACTATGGCTACACCTTC.

This clonotype was seen more than once but under ten times. The rearrangement joins TRBV12-3 or TRBV12-4 to TRBJ2-4; no firm D call. The germline V and J ends were trimmed by 3 bases and 0 bases, with 3 bases remaining between them. This CDR3 is built from 13 residues. CDR3 DNA sequence: TGTGCCAGCAGTTTCGTAGCCAAAAACATTCAGTACTTC. Translating gives CASSFVAKNIQYF.

This clonotype was seen many times. Possible read error: a much larger clone is one base away. The V and J genes are TRBV12-3 or TRBV12-4 and TRBJ2-2, with D unclear. With 4 bases removed from V and 5 bases from J, the gap between germline ends came to 5 bases. This CDR3 spans 12 amino acids. The CDR3 loop is CASSSDTGELFF. CDR3 sequence (DNA): TGTGCCAGCAGTTCGGATACCGGGGAGCTGTTTTTT.

The J gene is TRBJ2-1, the V gene TRBV6-1; tentatively, D is TRBD1 (5 bases). The CDR3 sequence is 12 residues long. Trimming shortened V by 4 bases and J by 8 bases, and 9 bases separated the two germline ends. Looked up from germline, CDR1 is MNHNS and CDR2 is SASEGT. The CDR3 coding sequence is TGTGCCAGCAGTGTCAGGGTACATGAGCAGTTCTTC. Protein product: CASSVRVHEQFF.

In its sample, this clonotype was seen many times. The genes are TRBV7-2 and TRBJ2-3; unclear D gene. Germline loops: CDR1 SGHTA, CDR2 FQGNSA. There are 12 residues in the CDR3. Trimming cost V 3 bases and J 8 bases, with 9 bases left between them. CDR3: CASSFDLGTQYF. The CDR3, as DNA: TGTGCCAGCAGCTTCGACCTGGGTACGCAGTATTTT.

This chain connects TRBV20-1 to TRBJ1-1, with 7 bases lining up with TRBD1. J was trimmed by 5 bases and V by 2 bases; bases with no gene match: 8. The V gene's germline CDR1 is DFQATT and CDR2 SNEGSKA (reference sequence). CDR3 length: 14 amino acids. The CDR3 is CSARKGALGTEAFF. CDR3 DNA: TGCAGTGCTAGAAAGGGGGCGCTGGGAACTGAAGCTTTCTTT.

V and J are TRBV6-2 or TRBV6-3 and TRBJ2-5; D possibly corresponds to TRBD2 (6 bases). CDR1 MNHEY and CDR2 SVGEGT come from the germline V gene. The V gene lost 6 bases and the J gene lost 6 bases, with 26 bases spanning the gap. CDR3 size: 17 residues. CDR3 nucleotide sequence: TGTGCCAGCAGCAGAGGCCGGGACTCCAAGATGGGACAGACCCAGTACTTC. Residues: CASSRGRDSKMGQTQYF.

This clonotype was seen repeatedly, ten times or more. The chain couples TRBV29-1 to TRBJ2-7; 11 nucleotides match TRBD1. The length of the CDR3 is 13 residues. The germline CDR1 and CDR2 sequences are SQVTM and ANQGSEA. The V segment lost 6 bases and the J segment 5 bases; nucleotides outside the gene matches: 6. In DNA, the CDR3 is TGCAGCGTGGCCGGGACAGGGGGGGACGAGCAGTACTTC. It specifies CSVAGTGGDEQYF.

This clonotype turned up a few times. The chain couples TRBV12-3 or TRBV12-4 to TRBJ1-6; D gene ambiguous. CDR3 length: 14 residues. The V and J ends lost 3 bases and 9 bases respectively, with 12 bases between them. Written as DNA, the CDR3 is TGTGCCAGCAGTTTTGGGGTGAGCGGTTCACCCCTCCACTTT. Protein: CASSFGVSGSPLHF.

Many counts were recorded for this clonotype. V is TRBV9 and J is TRBJ2-7; D is unclear. CDR3 length: 13 amino acids. Germline V gives CDR1 SGDLS, CDR2 YYNGEE. V was clipped by 4 bases and J by 3 bases, with 11 bases between them. CDR3 sequence: CASSPGSFYEQYF. Written as DNA, the CDR3 is TGTGCCAGCAGCCCCGGGTCCTTCTACGAGCAGTACTTC. Variable domain in full (rest from reference TRBV9 and TRBJ2-7): DSGVTQTPKHLITATGQRVTLRCSPRSGDLSVYWYQQSLDQGLQFLIQYYNGEERAKGNILERFSAQQFPDLHSELNLSSLELGDSALYFCASSPGSFYEQYFGPGTRLTVT.

This clonotype was detected a few times. This chain links TRBV7-9 with TRBJ2-7; D gene ambiguous. The CDR3 covers 15 residues. The germline V gene encodes CDR1 SEHNR and CDR2 FQNEAQ (reference sequence). Trimming stripped 5 bases from V and 0 bases from J, with 14 bases between. The DNA for the CDR3 is TGTGCCAGCAGCAGAGGCGCGTTAGGCTCCTACGAGCAGTACTTC. It is translated as CASSRGALGSYEQYF.

This clonotype was found a few times. J is TRBJ2-5 and V is TRBV9; perhaps TRBD1 as D (7 bases). Germline V CDR1 and CDR2: SGDLS, YYNGEE. Trimming shortened V by 2 bases and J by 7 bases, and 12 bases separated the two germline ends. The CDR3 loop spans 13 amino acids. The CDR3 here is CASSVEGAGTQYF. For the CDR3, the DNA is TGTGCCAGCAGCGTGGAGGGGGCAGGGACCCAGTACTTC.

The genes are TRBV7-2 and TRBJ2-5; D is uncertain. Germline V lookup: CDR1 SGHTA, CDR2 FQGNSA. Between the trimmed V and J ends, which lost 2 bases and 4 bases, there was a span of 11 bases. The CDR3 runs to 14 residues. CDR3 sequence (DNA): TGTGCCAGCAGCTTATTACCCAAAGGAGAGACCCAGTACTTC. Amino acid sequence: CASSLLPKGETQYF.

This clonotype was counted ten times or more. The chain combines TRBV13 with TRBJ2-5, with a possible D match to TRBD2 (5 bases). Germline V gene data show CDR1 as PRHDT and CDR2 as FYEKMQ (reference sequence). Deletions cut 5 bases from V and 5 bases from J, with 18 bases between. The length of the CDR3 is 15 residues. The CDR3 loop reads CASSPWTGNRETQYF. CDR3 in DNA: TGTGCCAGCAGCCCCTGGACGGGAAATAGGGAGACCCAGTACTTC.

The chain combines TRBV12-3 or TRBV12-4 with TRBJ2-1, with TRBD2 as a possible D gene (6 bases). V was shortened by 6 bases and J by 0 bases, with 12 bases between the two germline ends. The CDR3 has 15 amino acids. CDR3 region: CASSYRRGSYNEQFF. CDR3 bases: TGTGCCAGCAGCTACAGGAGGGGCTCCTACAATGAGCAGTTCTTC.